The rows below give T cell receptor beta chains drawn from one sample of a study of blood T cell repertoires in COVID-19. This table comes from immunoSEQ multiplex PCR, and its TCRdb copy is limited to in-frame clones, with some not included. The sample carries 59,000 or so clones, over 70% recorded once. The sample taken for sequencing was peripheral blood. These receptors all come from a woman aged 45-65 years with active or convalescent COVID-19. CDR3s include the opening cysteine and the closing phenylalanine or tryptophan. The D gene is left open where the match is weak. A clone size is listed for some rows: how often the clone was seen (once, few, many), or a class if it is expanded.

few | . | TRBJ2-4 | TRBV6-5 | CASSDSQRSKNIQYF | TGTGCCAGCAGTGACTCACAAAGGAGCAAAAACATTCAGTACTTC
. | TRBD2 | TRBJ2-2 | TRBV6-6 | CASSPGLAGGGTGELFF | TGTGCCAGCAGTCCCGGACTAGCGGGAGGTGGAACCGGGGAGCTGTTTTTT
. | TRBD1 | TRBJ1-5 | TRBV10-1 | CASSDREQPQHF | TGCGCCAGCAGCGACAGGGAACAGCCCCAGCATTTT
. | . | TRBJ1-2 | TRBV7-8 | CASSWRTENYGYTF | TGTGCCAGCAGCTGGAGGACAGAGAACTATGGCTACACCTTC
. | TRBD1 | TRBJ1-1 | TRBV19 | CAIQGVGTEAFF | TGTGCCATACAGGGGGTAGGAACTGAAGCTTTCTTT
. | TRBD1 | TRBJ2-2 | TRBV28 | CASSSSDRAGRELFF | TGTGCCAGCAGTTCTTCCGACAGGGCGGGTAGGGAGCTGTTTTTT
. | TRBD2 | TRBJ2-7 | TRBV15 | CATSRYREGYEQYF | TGTGCCACCAGCAGGTATAGGGAGGGTTACGAGCAGTACTTC
. | . | TRBJ1-4 | TRBV30 | CAWSALREKLFF | TGTGCCTGGAGTGCTCTTCGGGAAAAACTGTTTTTT
. | . | TRBJ2-7 | TRBV3-1/TRBV3-2 | CASSQGTLYEQYF | TGTGCCAGCAGCCAAGGGACACTTTACGAGCAGTACTTC
. | TRBD2 | TRBJ2-7 | TRBV6-5 | CASSYSWTSGMDEQYF | TGTGCCAGCAGTTACTCGTGGACTAGCGGGATGGATGAGCAGTACTTC
. | TRBD1 | TRBJ2-7 | TRBV27 | CASSLSGTVSYEQYF | TGTGCCAGCAGTTTATCGGGGACAGTCTCCTACGAGCAGTACTTC
. | . | TRBJ1-2 | TRBV6-5 | CASRASLTGYTF | TGTGCCAGCAGAGCCTCGTTAACGGGCTACACCTTC
. | TRBD2 | TRBJ2-5 | TRBV28 | CASSERASGREETQYF | TGTGCCAGCAGTGAAAGGGCTAGCGGGAGGGAAGAGACCCAGTACTTC
many | TRBD1 | TRBJ1-5 | TRBV4-1 | CASSQAQGDQPQHF | TGCGCCAGCAGCCAAGCTCAGGGGGACCAGCCCCAGCATTTT
. | . | TRBJ1-2 | TRBV3-1/TRBV3-2 | CASSQRPRSDYGYTF | TGTGCCAGCAGCCAGAGGCCCCGGTCGGACTATGGCTACACCTTC
few | . | TRBJ1-1 | TRBV19 | CASRTQGNTEAFF | TGTGCCAGTAGGACACAGGGGAACACTGAAGCTTTCTTT
. | TRBD1 | TRBJ2-6 | TRBV30 | CACLTGARSGANVLTF | TGTGCCTGCCTGACAGGGGCCCGCTCTGGGGCCAACGTCCTGACTTTC
. | . | TRBJ1-5 | TRBV11-2 | CASSLDQDQPQHF | TGTGCCAGCAGCTTAGATCAGGATCAGCCCCAGCATTTT
few | TRBD2 | TRBJ2-5 | TRBV10-2 | CASRGLAGQETQYF | TGCGCCAGCAGGGGACTAGCGGGTCAAGAGACCCAGTACTTC
. | TRBD2 | TRBJ2-1 | TRBV5-1 | CASSLLAGGGEQFF | TGCGCCAGCAGCTTGCTAGCGGGAGGGGGCGAGCAGTTCTTC
. | TRBD1 | TRBJ2-2 | TRBV7-9 | CASSPGQGPGELFF | TGTGCCAGCAGCCCCGGACAGGGTCCAGGGGAGCTGTTTTTT
. | . | TRBJ2-5 | TRBV6-4 | CASSARVGRGETQYF | TGTGCCAGCAGTGCTAGGGTTGGCAGGGGAGAGACCCAGTACTTC
few | . | TRBJ2-1 | TRBV6-2/TRBV6-3 | CASSGTFNEQFF | TGTGCCAGCAGTGGGACTTTCAATGAGCAGTTCTTC
. | . | TRBJ2-7 | TRBV7-2 | CASSLGTAGKIGYEQYF | TGTGCCAGCAGCTTAGGAACAGCAGGGAAAATCGGCTACGAGCAGTACTTC
few | TRBD2 | TRBJ2-2 | TRBV24-1 | CATSEPWTSGRSGTGELFF | TGTGCCACCAGTGAACCCTGGACTAGCGGGAGATCGGGGACCGGGGAGCTGTTTTTT
. | . | TRBJ1-2 | TRBV20-1 | CSTIPGYGYTF | TGCAGTACTATCCCCGGCTATGGCTACACCTTC
. | . | TRBJ2-7 | TRBV20-1 | CSASALAGPYEQYF | TGCAGTGCTAGTGCTCTGGCGGGACCTTACGAGCAGTACTTC